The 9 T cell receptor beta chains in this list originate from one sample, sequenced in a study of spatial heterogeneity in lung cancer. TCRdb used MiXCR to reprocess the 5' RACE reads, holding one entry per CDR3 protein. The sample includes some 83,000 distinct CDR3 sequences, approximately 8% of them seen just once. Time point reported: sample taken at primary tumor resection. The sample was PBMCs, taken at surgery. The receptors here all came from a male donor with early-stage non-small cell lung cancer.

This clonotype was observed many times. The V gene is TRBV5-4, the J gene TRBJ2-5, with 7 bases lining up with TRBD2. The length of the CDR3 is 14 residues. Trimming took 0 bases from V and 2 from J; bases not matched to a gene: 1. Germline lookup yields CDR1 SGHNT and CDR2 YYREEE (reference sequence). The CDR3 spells CASSLEGGQETQYF. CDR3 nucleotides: TGTGCCAGCAGCTTGGAGGGAGGGCAAGAGACCCAGTACTTC.

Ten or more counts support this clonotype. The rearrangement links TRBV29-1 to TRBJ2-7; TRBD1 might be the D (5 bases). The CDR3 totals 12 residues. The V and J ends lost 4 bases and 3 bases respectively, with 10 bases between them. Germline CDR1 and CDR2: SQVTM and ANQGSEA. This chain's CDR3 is CSVAAGNYEQYF. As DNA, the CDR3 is TGCAGCGTTGCGGCAGGGAACTACGAGCAGTACTTC.

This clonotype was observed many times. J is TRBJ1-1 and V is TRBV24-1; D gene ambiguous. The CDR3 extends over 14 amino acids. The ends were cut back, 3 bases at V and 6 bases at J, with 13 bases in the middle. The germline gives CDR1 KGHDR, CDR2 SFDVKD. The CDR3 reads CATSDAGGKAEAFF. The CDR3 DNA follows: TGTGCCACCAGTGATGCCGGAGGGAAGGCTGAAGCTTTCTTT.

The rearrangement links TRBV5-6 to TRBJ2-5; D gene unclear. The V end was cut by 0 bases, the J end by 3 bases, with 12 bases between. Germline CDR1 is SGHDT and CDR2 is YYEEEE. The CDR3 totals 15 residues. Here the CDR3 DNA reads TGTGCCAGCAGCTTGGCCAGCTATACCGAAGAGACCCAGTACTTC. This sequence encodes CASSLASYTEETQYF.

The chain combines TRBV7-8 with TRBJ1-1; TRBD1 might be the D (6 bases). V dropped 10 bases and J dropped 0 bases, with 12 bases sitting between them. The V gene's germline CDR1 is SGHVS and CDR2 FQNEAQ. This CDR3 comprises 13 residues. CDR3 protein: CATHRELNTEAFF. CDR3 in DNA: TGTGCCACGCACAGGGAACTGAACACTGAAGCTTTCTTT.

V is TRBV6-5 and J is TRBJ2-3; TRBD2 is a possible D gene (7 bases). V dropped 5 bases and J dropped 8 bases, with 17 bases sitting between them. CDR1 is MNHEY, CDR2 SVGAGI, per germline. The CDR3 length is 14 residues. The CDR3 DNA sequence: TGTGCCAGCAGTGTCCCTGGGGGGGCAGGTACGCAGTATTTT. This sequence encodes CASSVPGGAGTQYF.

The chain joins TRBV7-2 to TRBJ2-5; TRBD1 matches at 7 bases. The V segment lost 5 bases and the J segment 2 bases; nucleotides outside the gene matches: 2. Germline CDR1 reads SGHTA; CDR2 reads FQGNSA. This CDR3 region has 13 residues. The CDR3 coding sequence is TGTGCCAGCAGCCGGGGACAGCAAGAGACCCAGTACTTC. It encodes CASSRGQQETQYF.

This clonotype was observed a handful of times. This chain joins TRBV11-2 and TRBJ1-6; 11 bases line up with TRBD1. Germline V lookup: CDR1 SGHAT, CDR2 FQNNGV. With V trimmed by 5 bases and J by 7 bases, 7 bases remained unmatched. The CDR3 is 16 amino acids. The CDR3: CASSTRDRGMNSPLHF. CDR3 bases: TGTGCCAGCAGCACCCGGGACAGGGGGATGAATTCACCCCTCCACTTT.

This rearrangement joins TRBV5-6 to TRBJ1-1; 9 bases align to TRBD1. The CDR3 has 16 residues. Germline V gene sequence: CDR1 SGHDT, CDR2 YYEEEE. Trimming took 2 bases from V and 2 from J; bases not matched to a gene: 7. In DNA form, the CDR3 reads TGTGCCAGCAGCTTCCGGGACAGGGTACTAAACACTGAAGCTTTCTTT. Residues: CASSFRDRVLNTEAFF.